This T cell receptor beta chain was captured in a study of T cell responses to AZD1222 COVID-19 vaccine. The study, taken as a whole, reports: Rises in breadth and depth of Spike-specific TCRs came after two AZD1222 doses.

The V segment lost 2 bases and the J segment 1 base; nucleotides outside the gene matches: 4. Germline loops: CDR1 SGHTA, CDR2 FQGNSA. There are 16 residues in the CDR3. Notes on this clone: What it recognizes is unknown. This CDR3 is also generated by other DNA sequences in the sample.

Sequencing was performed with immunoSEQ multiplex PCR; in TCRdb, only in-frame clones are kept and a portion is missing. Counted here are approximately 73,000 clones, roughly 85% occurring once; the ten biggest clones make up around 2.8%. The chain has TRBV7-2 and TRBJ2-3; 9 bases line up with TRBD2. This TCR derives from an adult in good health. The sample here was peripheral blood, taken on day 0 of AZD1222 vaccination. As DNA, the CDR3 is TGTGCCAGCAGCTTATCGGCGGGGGGGGGCACAGATACGCAGTATTTT. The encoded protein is CASSLSAGGGTDTQYF.